This TCR beta chain was obtained from a study of blood T cells in healthy people across ages. Trimming cost V 5 bases and J 3 bases, with 8 bases left between them. The CDR3 is 13 amino acids. Germline assignment: CDR1 SGHVS and CDR2 FNYEAQ. In its sample, this clonotype was seen many times. It was with a sample-barcoded 5' primer and a J-beta primer mix that a second PCR of roughly 6 to 12 cycles was run. TCRdb independently ran MiXCR on the 5' RACE reads; one entry per CDR3 protein. The sample has approximately 800,000 distinct CDR3 sequences; more than 25% are singletons. The sample was also linked to a second study, of T cells of mothers and their children. According to that study: Sample barcodes and 2-4 random nucleotides came from the second PCR's M1S primer. Every mother supplied over 9 million TCR beta CDR3 reads and every child around 3 million.

The chain uses TRBV7-6 and TRBJ2-1; possibly TRBD2 for D (5 bases). This receptor was taken from a boy between 10 and 17 years old in good health. The sample comprised blood. This chain's CDR3 is CASSLRDYNEQFF. The CDR3 DNA is TGTGCCAGCAGCCTCCGGGACTACAATGAGCAGTTCTTC.